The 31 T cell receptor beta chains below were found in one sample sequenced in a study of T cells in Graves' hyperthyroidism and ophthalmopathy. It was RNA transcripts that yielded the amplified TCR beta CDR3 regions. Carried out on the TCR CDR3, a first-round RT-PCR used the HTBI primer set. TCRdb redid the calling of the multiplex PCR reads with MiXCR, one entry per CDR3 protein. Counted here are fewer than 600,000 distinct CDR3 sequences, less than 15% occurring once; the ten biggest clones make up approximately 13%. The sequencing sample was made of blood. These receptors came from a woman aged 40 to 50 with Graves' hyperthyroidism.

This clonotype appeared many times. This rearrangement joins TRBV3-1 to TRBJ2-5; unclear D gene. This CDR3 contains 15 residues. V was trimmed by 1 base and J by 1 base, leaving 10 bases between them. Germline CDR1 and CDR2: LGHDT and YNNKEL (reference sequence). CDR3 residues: CASSQGRPRQETQYF. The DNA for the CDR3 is TGTGCCAGCAGCCAAGGCCGCCCGCGCCAAGAGACCCAGTACTTC.

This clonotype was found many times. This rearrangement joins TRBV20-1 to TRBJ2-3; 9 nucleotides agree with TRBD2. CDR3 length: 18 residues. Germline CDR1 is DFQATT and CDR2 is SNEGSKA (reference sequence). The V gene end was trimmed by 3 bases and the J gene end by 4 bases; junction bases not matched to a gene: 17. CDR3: CSASPISGPTSGADTQYF. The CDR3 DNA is TGCAGTGCTAGCCCGATCAGTGGGCCGACTAGCGGTGCAGATACGCAGTATTTT.

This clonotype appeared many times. The CDR3 loop reads CASSSPSGRGGQETQYF. CDR3 nucleotides: TGTGCCAGCAGCTCTCCAAGCGGGAGGGGAGGACAAGAGACCCAGTACTTC. V gene TRBV7-9 combines with J gene TRBJ2-5; 10 bases map to TRBD2. V lost 4 bases, J lost 2 bases, and 10 bases stayed unmatched. This CDR3 is 17 amino acids long. Germline V CDR1 and CDR2: SEHNR, FQNEAQ (reference sequence).

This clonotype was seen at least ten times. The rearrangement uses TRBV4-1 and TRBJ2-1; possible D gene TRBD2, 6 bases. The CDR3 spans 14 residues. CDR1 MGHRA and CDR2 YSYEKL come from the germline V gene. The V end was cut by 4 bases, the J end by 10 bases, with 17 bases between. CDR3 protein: CASSLFILAPEQFF. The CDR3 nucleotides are TGCGCCAGCAGCCTCTTCATTCTAGCGCCAGAGCAGTTCTTC.

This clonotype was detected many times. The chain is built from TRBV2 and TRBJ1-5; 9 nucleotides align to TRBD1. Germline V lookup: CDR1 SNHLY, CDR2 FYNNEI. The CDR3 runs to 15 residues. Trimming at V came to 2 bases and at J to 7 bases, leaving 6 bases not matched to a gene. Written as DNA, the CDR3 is TGTGCCAGCAGTGAACCGTCGACAGGGGGACAGCCCCAGCATTTT. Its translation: CASSEPSTGGQPQHF.

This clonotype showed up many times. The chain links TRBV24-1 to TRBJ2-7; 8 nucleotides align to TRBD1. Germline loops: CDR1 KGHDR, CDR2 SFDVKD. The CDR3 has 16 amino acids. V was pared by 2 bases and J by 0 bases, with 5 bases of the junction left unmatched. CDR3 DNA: TGTGCCACCAGTGATTGTTGGACAGGGAGCTCCTACGAGCAGTACTTC. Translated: CATSDCWTGSSYEQYF.

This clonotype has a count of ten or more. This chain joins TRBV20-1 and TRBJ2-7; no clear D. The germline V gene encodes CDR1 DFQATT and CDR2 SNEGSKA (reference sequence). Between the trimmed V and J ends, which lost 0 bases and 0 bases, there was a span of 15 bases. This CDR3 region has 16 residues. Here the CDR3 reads CSARDPGLAGSYEQYF. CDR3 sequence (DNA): TGCAGTGCTAGAGATCCCGGTTTGGCAGGCTCCTACGAGCAGTACTTC.

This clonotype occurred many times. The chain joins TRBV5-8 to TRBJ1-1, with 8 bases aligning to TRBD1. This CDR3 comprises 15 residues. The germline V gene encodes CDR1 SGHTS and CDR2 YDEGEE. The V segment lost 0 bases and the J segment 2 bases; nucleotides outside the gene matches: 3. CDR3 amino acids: CASSLAAGGNTEAFF. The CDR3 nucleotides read TGTGCCAGCAGCTTGGCGGCAGGGGGCAACACTGAAGCTTTCTTT.

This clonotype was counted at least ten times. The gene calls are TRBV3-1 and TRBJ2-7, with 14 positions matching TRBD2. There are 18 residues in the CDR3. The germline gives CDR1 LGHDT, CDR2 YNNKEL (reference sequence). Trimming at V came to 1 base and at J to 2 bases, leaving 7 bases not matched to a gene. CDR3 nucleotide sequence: TGTGCCAGCAGCCAAGGCGGACTAGCGGGAGGAAGGACCTACGAGCAGTACTTC. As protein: CASSQGGLAGGRTYEQYF.

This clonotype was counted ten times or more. The CDR3 loop is CSVARDTSSYEQYF. The CDR3 coding sequence is TGCAGCGTCGCCAGGGACACCAGCTCCTACGAGCAGTACTTC. The gene calls are TRBV29-1 and TRBJ2-7; the D gene is possibly TRBD1 (6 bases). The germline V gene has CDR1 SQVTM and CDR2 ANQGSEA. The CDR3 loop spans 14 amino acids. The V gene lost 6 bases and the J gene lost 0 bases, with 15 bases spanning the gap.

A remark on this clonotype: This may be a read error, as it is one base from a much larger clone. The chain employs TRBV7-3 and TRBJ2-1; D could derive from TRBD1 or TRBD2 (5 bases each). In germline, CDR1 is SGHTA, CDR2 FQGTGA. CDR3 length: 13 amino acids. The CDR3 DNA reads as TGTGCCAGCAGCACCCTGAGGGGAAATGAGCAGTCCTTC. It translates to CASSTLRGNEQSF. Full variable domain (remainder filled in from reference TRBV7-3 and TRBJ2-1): GAGVSQTPSNKVTEKGKYVELRCDPISGHTALYWYRQSLGQGPEFLIYFQGTGAADDSGLPNDRFFAVRPEGSVSTLKIQRTERGDSAVYLCASSTLRGNEQSFGPGTRLTVL.

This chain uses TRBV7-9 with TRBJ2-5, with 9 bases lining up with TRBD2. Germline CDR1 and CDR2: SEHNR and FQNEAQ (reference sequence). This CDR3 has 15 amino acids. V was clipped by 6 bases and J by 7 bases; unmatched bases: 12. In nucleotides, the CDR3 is TGTGCCAGCAGTTCCCGGGGACTAGCTGGGGGGACCCAGTACTTC. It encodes CASSSRGLAGGTQYF. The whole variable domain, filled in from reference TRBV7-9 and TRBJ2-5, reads DTGVSQNPRHKITKRGQNVTFRCDPISEHNRLYWYRQTLGQGPEFLTYFQNEAQLEKSRLLSDRFSAERPKGSFSTLEIQRTEQGDSAMYLCASSSRGLAGGTQYFGPGTRLLVL.

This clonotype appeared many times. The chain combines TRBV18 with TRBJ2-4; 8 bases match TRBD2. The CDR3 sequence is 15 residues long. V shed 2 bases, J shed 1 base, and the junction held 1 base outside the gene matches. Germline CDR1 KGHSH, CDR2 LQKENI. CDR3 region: CASSPGGRAKNIQYF. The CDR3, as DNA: TGTGCCAGCTCACCAGGCGGGAGGGCCAAAAACATTCAGTACTTC.

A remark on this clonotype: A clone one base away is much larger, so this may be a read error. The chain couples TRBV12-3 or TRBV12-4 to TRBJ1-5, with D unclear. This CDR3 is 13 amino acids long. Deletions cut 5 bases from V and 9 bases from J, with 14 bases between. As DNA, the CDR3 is TGTGCCAGCAGTCACATTGGGCGGGGGCCCCAGCATTTT. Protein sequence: CASSHIGRGPQHF.

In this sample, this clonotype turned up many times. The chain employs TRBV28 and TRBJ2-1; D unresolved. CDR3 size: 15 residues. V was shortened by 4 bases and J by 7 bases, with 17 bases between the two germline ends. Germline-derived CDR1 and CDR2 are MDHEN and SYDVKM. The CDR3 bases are TGTGCCAGCAGTTCCCGCTTTCCGGATCGTAATGAGCAGTTCTTC. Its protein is CASSSRFPDRNEQFF.

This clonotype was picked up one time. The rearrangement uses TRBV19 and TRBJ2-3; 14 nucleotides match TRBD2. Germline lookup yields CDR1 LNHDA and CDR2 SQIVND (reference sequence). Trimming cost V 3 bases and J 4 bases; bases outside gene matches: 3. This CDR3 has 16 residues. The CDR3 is CASSMGTSGSADTQYF. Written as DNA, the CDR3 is TGTGCCAGTAGTATGGGGACTAGCGGGAGTGCAGATACGCAGTATTTT.

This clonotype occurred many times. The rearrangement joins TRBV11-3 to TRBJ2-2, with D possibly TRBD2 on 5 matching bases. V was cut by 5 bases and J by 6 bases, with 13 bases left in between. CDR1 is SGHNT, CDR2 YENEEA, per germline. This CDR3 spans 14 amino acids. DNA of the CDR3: TGTGCCAGCAGCCGGACTCCCCTCCCCGGGGAGCTGTTTTTT. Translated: CASSRTPLPGELFF.

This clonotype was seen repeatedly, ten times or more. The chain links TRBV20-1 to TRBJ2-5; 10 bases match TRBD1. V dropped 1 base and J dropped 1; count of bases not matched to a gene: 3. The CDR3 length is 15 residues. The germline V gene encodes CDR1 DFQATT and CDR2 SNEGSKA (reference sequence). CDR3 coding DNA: TGCAGTGCTAGAGTGGACAGGGGGAGCCAAGAGACCCAGTACTTC. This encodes CSARVDRGSQETQYF.

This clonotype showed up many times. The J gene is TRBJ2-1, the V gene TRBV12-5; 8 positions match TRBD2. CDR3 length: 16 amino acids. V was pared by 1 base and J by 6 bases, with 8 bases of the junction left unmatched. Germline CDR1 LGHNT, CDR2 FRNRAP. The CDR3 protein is CASGLGWASGFNEQFF. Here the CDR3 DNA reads TGTGCTAGTGGTTTGGGATGGGCTAGCGGGTTCAATGAGCAGTTCTTC. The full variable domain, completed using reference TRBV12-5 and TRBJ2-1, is DARVTQTPRHKVTEMGQEVTMRCQPILGHNTVFWYRQTMMQGLELLAYFRNRAPLDDSGMPKDRFSAEMPDATLATLKIQPSEPRDSAVYFCASGLGWASGFNEQFFGPGTRLTVL.

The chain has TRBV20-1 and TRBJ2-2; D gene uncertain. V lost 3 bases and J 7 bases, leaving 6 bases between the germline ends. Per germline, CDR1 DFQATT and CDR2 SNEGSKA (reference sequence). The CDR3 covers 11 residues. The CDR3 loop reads CSASQYGELFF. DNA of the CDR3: TGCAGTGCTAGCCAGTACGGGGAGCTGTTTTTT.

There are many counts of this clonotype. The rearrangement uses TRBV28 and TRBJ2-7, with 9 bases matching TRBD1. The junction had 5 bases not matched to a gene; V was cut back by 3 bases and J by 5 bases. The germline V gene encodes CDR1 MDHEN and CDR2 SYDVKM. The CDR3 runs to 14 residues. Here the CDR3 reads CASSFGTGIDEQYF. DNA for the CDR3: TGTGCCAGCAGTTTCGGGACAGGGATCGACGAGCAGTACTTC. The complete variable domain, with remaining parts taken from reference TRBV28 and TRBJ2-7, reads DVKVTQSSRYLVKRTGEKVFLECVQDMDHENMFWYRQDPGLGLRLIYFSYDVKMKEKGDIPEGYSVSREKKERFSLILESASTNQTSMYLCASSFGTGIDEQYFGPGTRLTVT.

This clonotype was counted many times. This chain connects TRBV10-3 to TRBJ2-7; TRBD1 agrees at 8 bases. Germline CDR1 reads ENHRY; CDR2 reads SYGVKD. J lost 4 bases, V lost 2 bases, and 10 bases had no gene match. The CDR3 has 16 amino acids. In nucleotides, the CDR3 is TGTGCCATCAGTGAGCCGGGGACAGGAGGTACGTACGAGCAGTACTTC. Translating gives CAISEPGTGGTYEQYF.

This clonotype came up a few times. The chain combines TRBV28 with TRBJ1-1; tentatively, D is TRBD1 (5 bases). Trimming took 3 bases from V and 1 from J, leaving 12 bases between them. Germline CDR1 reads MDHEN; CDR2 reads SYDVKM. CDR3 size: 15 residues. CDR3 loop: CASSFDRGENTEAFF. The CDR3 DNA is TGTGCCAGCAGTTTCGATAGGGGCGAGAACACTGAAGCTTTCTTT.

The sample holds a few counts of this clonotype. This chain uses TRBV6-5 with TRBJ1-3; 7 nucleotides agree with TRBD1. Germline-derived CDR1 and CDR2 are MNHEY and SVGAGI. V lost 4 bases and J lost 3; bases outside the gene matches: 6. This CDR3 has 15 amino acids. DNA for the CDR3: TGTGCCAGCAGTTCACCACGGACAGGTGGAAACACCATATATTTT. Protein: CASSSPRTGGNTIYF.

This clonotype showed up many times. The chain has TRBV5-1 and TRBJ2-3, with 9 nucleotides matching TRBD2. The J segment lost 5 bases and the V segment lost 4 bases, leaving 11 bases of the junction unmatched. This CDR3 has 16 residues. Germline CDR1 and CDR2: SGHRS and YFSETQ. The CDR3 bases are TGCGCCAGCAGCACGGGACTAGCAAGTTTCAAAGATACGCAGTATTTT. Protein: CASSTGLASFKDTQYF.

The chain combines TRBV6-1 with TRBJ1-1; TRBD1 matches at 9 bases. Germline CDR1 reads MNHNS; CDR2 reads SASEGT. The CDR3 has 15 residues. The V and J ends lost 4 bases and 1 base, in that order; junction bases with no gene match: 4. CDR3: CASSATGGANTEAFF. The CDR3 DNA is TGTGCCAGCAGTGCGACAGGGGGGGCGAACACTGAAGCTTTCTTT.

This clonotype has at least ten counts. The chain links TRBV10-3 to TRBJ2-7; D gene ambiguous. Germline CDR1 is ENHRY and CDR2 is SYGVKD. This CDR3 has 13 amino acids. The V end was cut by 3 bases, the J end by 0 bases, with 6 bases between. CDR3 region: CAISDPSSYEQYF. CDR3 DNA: TGTGCCATCAGTGACCCGAGCTCCTACGAGCAGTACTTC.

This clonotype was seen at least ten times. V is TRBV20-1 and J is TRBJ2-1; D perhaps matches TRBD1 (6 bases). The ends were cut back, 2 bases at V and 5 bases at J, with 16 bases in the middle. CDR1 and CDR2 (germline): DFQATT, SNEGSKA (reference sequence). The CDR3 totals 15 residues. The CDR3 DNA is TGCAGTGCTAGAAAGGTCGGGACAATCGACAATGAGCAGTTCTTC. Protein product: CSARKVGTIDNEQFF.

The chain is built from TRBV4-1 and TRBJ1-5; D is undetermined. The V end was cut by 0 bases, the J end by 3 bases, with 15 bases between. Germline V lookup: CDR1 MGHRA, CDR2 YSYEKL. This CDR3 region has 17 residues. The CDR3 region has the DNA TGCGCCAGCAGCCAAGAGGTCAAGGGCCACGACAATCAGCCCCAGCATTTT. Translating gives CASSQEVKGHDNQPQHF.

The CDR3 DNA is TGCGCCAGCAGCCAGACAGGAGGAGAGACCCAGTACTTC. Encoded protein: CASSQTGGETQYF. The chain links TRBV4-1 to TRBJ2-5; tentative D call: TRBD1 (6 bases). This CDR3 is built from 13 residues. Germline-derived CDR1 and CDR2 are MGHRA and YSYEKL. The V and J ends lost 3 bases and 4 bases respectively, with 9 bases between them.

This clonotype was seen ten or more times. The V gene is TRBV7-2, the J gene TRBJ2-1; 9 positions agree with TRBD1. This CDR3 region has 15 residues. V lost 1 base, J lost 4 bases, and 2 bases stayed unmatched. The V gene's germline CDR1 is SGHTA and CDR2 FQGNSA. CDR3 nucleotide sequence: TGTGCCAGCAGCTTAGTTGGGACAGGGTACAATGAGCAGTTCTTC. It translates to CASSLVGTGYNEQFF.